This entry lists 28 T cell receptor beta chains sequenced from one sample in a study of human T cells and chemical hapten exposure. TCRdb used MiXCR to reprocess the RACE reads, holding one entry per CDR3 protein. Among about 110,000 distinct CDR3 sequences listed, 9.2% were seen once. Documented time point: patch test 2, 6 weeks after DPC sensitization. Documented treatment: therapeutic diphenylcyclopropenone sensitization with weekly scalp DPC. The sample here was whole blood, taken in connection with sensitization to the hapten diphenylcyclopropenone (DPC). Every receptor here comes from a middle-aged woman with alopecia areata. Some clones in this sample may be carry-over from other donors' samples.

The chain is built from TRBV9 and TRBJ2-1; perhaps D is TRBD1 or TRBD2 (5 bases each). CDR3 length: 15 residues. In germline, CDR1 is SGDLS, CDR2 YYNGEE. Trimming pared 4 bases from V and 7 bases from J, leaving 18 bases between. This chain's CDR3 is CASSQEGSPRNEQFF. CDR3 DNA sequence: TGTGCCAGCAGCCAAGAGGGGTCTCCGAGGAATGAGCAGTTCTTC.

Many counts were recorded for this clonotype. The rearrangement uses TRBV12-5 and TRBJ1-2, with a weak D call TRBD1 (5 bases). Germline lookup yields CDR1 LGHNT and CDR2 FRNRAP. Trimming removed 2 bases from V and 4 bases from J, with 8 bases in between. This CDR3 is 13 amino acids long. CDR3 loop: CASGLSGTYGYTF. Here the CDR3 DNA reads TGTGCTAGTGGTTTGTCCGGGACCTATGGCTACACCTTC.

This clonotype showed up just a few times. The chain is built from TRBV21-1 and TRBJ2-3; TRBD1 is taken as the D call from the table, unchecked against the DNA. TRBV21-1 is classified as a pseudogene. CDR3 length equals 15 residues. The CDR3 DNA is TGTGCCAGCAGCAAAGTTGCGGGGCGCACAGATACGCAGTATTTT. Translated, it gives CASSKVAGRTDTQYF.

Many counts were recorded for this clonotype. The rearrangement uses TRBV27 and TRBJ2-5, with 7 bases lining up with TRBD2. The V and J ends lost 0 bases and 7 bases, in that order; junction bases with no gene match: 2. Germline-derived CDR1 and CDR2 are MNHEY and SMNVEV (reference sequence). This CDR3 region has 13 residues. The CDR3 protein is CASSLSPSGTQYF. As DNA, the CDR3 is TGTGCCAGCAGTTTATCGCCTAGCGGGACCCAGTACTTC.

The chain uses TRBV11-2 and TRBJ2-3; 7 positions agree with TRBD1. The CDR3 runs to 15 residues. The V gene's germline CDR1 is SGHAT and CDR2 FQNNGV. With 3 bases clipped from V and 4 bases from J, the junction kept 7 bases outside the gene matches. The CDR3 protein is CASSLGQPHSDTQYF. In DNA form, the CDR3 reads TGTGCCAGCAGCTTGGGACAGCCTCACTCAGATACGCAGTATTTT.

The chain couples TRBV11-2 to TRBJ1-4, with TRBD1 identical over 11 bases. Unmatched junction bases numbered 5, after V lost 3 bases and J lost 8 bases. Germline V gene sequence: CDR1 SGHAT, CDR2 FQNNGV. This CDR3 contains 15 residues. DNA of the CDR3: TGTGCCAGCAGCTTTGGACAGGGGGCGACGGAAAAACTGTTTTTT. It codes for CASSFGQGATEKLFF.

This clonotype turned up a few times. V gene TRBV7-2 combines with J gene TRBJ2-2; 8 positions agree with TRBD2. The CDR3 contains 18 residues. The germline gives CDR1 SGHTA, CDR2 FQGNSA. J lost 0 bases, V lost 1 base, and 7 bases had no gene match. CDR3 sequence (DNA): TGTGCCAGCAGCTTAGGGCCGGGTAGCGGGACGAACACCGGGGAGCTGTTTTTT. Translation gives CASSLGPGSGTNTGELFF.

This clonotype was seen ten or more times. The rearrangement uses TRBV10-1 and TRBJ1-3, with a weak D call TRBD1 (5 bases). The CDR3 covers 16 residues. V lost 10 bases, J lost 2 bases, and 21 bases lay in between. The germline gives CDR1 WNHNN, CDR2 SYGVQD (reference sequence). In nucleotides, the CDR3 is TGCGCCACCCCAACCCGGGGCTCTATGGCTGGAAACACCATATATTTT. Its protein product is CATPTRGSMAGNTIYF.

This clonotype has a count of ten or more. The chain employs TRBV27 and TRBJ2-1; 9 bases are a match to TRBD2. The CDR3 extends over 18 amino acids. Per the germline V gene, CDR1 is MNHEY and CDR2 is SMNVEV (reference sequence). J was trimmed by 3 bases and V by 7 bases; bases with no gene match: 16. The chain's CDR3 is CASIPWGKAGGNYNEQFF. The DNA for the CDR3 is TGTGCCAGCATCCCCTGGGGAAAAGCGGGGGGCAACTACAATGAGCAGTTCTTC.

The chain recombines TRBV25-1 with TRBJ1-2, with 9 bases matching TRBD1. The CDR3 totals 13 residues. The trim removed 6 bases at V and 6 bases at J, leaving 5 bases unmatched. In germline, CDR1 is MGHDK, CDR2 SYGVNS. CDR3 loop: CASRRTGDDGYTF. The DNA for the CDR3 is TGTGCCAGCAGAAGGACAGGGGATGATGGCTACACCTTC.

This clonotype was recorded at least ten times. The V and J genes are TRBV18 and TRBJ2-7, with TRBD1 matching over 9 bases. J lost 6 bases, V lost 3 bases, and 6 bases had no gene match. CDR1 KGHSH and CDR2 LQKENI come from the germline V gene. The CDR3 spans 14 residues. CDR3 region: CASSPRDRDGEQYF. In DNA form, the CDR3 reads TGTGCCAGCTCACCCCGGGACAGGGACGGCGAGCAGTACTTC.

This clonotype has just a few counts. The chain combines TRBV7-2 with TRBJ2-1; possibly TRBD2 for D (5 bases). CDR3 length equals 14 residues. The germline gives CDR1 SGHTA, CDR2 FQGNSA. The V gene lost 3 bases and the J gene lost 6 bases, with 12 bases spanning the gap. DNA of the CDR3: TGTGCCAGCAGCTTGTCGCTAGCTACCAATGAGCAGTTCTTC. Translated, it gives CASSLSLATNEQFF.

This chain links TRBV29-1 with TRBJ1-1, with a tentative D call TRBD1 (5 bases). Trimming removed 8 bases at V and 1 base at J, with 8 bases between. The CDR3 consists of 11 residues. Germline CDR1 and CDR2: SQVTM and ANQGSEA. In DNA form, the CDR3 reads TGCAGCTTCACAGGGAACACTGAAGCTTTCTTT. Its protein is CSFTGNTEAFF.

The CDR3 DNA is TGCGCCAGCAGCCCGCTCCCTAGCTACGGCACAGATACGCAGTATTTT. Residues: CASSPLPSYGTDTQYF. V is TRBV4-1 and J is TRBJ2-3; possibly TRBD2 for D (5 bases). This CDR3 is 16 amino acids long. The germline CDR1 and CDR2 sequences are MGHRA and YSYEKL. V was trimmed by 4 bases and J by 1 base, leaving 15 bases between them.

This clonotype was seen a handful of times. This rearrangement joins TRBV20-1 to TRBJ2-1; D is unclear. CDR3 length: 14 amino acids. CDR1 is DFQATT and CDR2 is SNEGSKA in the germline V gene (reference sequence). The V end lost 0 bases, the J end lost 2 bases, and 8 bases lay between the germline ends. This CDR3 is CSARELAAYNEQFF. The CDR3, as DNA: TGCAGTGCTAGAGAGCTCGCAGCCTACAATGAGCAGTTCTTC.

This clonotype has just a few counts. The V call is TRBV9, the J call TRBJ2-2; D unresolved. Germline loops: CDR1 SGDLS, CDR2 YYNGEE. This CDR3 is built from 15 residues. V lost 0 bases and J 2 bases, leaving 8 bases between the germline ends. The CDR3 DNA reads as TGTGCCAGCAGCGTAGCTTCACTCAACACCGGGGAGCTGTTTTTT. Translated: CASSVASLNTGELFF. Looking up the rest from reference TRBV9 and TRBJ2-2 gives the full variable domain: DSGVTQTPKHLITATGQRVTLRCSPRSGDLSVYWYQQSLDQGLQFLIQYYNGEERAKGNILERFSAQQFPDLHSELNLSSLELGDSALYFCASSVASLNTGELFFGEGSRLTVL.

V usage is TRBV19 and J usage is TRBJ2-3; the D is unclear. The CDR3 length is 16 residues. The germline V gene has CDR1 LNHDA and CDR2 SQIVND (reference sequence). Between the trimmed V and J ends, which lost 7 bases and 4 bases, there was a span of 21 bases. The CDR3 spells CASKRVGVHTPDTQYF. CDR3 nucleotides: TGTGCCAGTAAACGGGTAGGAGTCCACACACCAGATACGCAGTATTTT.

Of note for this clonotype: At one end the junction does not follow the germline gene, possibly because of a read error. The rearrangement uses TRBV4-3 and TRBJ1-6, with a possible D match to TRBD1 (5 bases). The CDR3 runs to 16 residues. Germline-derived CDR1 and CDR2 are LGHNA and YSLEER. CDR3 amino acids: CASSLYRSSYNSPLHF. CDR3 DNA: TGCGCCAGCAGCTTATACAGGAGCTCCTATAATTCACCCCTCCATTTT.

This clonotype was picked up many times. The V gene is TRBV29-1, the J gene TRBJ2-1; 8 nucleotides line up with TRBD2. The CDR3 sequence is 13 residues long. Losses at the gene ends were 5 bases for V and 7 bases for J; bases not matched to a gene: 7. Germline lookup yields CDR1 SQVTM and CDR2 ANQGSEA. The CDR3 loop reads CSVNGGGWNEQFF. DNA of the CDR3: TGCAGCGTTAACGGGGGGGGCTGGAATGAGCAGTTCTTC.

This clonotype has a count of ten or more. The chain carries TRBV18 and TRBJ1-2; D is ambiguous. V lost 3 bases to trimming and J lost 5 bases, with 13 bases between them. The V gene's germline CDR1 is KGHSH and CDR2 LQKENI. The CDR3 runs 14 residues. CDR3 bases: TGTGCCAGCTCACCTCCCGCAGTACAGTATGGCTACACCTTC. Protein: CASSPPAVQYGYTF.

The rearrangement uses TRBV7-9 and TRBJ2-3; D tentatively fits TRBD1 or TRBD2 (5 bases each). This CDR3 region has 13 residues. CDR1 SEHNR and CDR2 FQNEAQ come from the germline V gene (reference sequence). Trimming shortened V by 1 base and J by 7 bases, and 9 bases separated the two germline ends. In DNA form, the CDR3 reads TGTGCCAGCAGCTTAGTACGGGACCATACGCAGTATTTT. It translates to CASSLVRDHTQYF.

In its sample, this clonotype was seen many times. The rearrangement joins TRBV25-1 to TRBJ2-7; 8 bases are a match to TRBD1. From germline, CDR1 is MGHDK and CDR2 SYGVNS. The CDR3 is made up of 14 amino acids. With 7 bases clipped from V and 3 bases from J, the junction kept 8 bases outside the gene matches. The CDR3 is CASTPGQDFYEQYF. The CDR3 bases are TGTGCCAGCACTCCGGGACAGGACTTCTACGAGCAGTACTTC.

In this sample, this clonotype turned up a few times. V usage is TRBV14 and J usage is TRBJ2-3, with no clear D. Trimming shortened V by 1 base and J by 6 bases, and 5 bases separated the two germline ends. The CDR3 loop spans 12 amino acids. Germline V gene sequence: CDR1 SGHDN, CDR2 FVKESK. CDR3 sequence reads: CASSQVLDTQYF. Written as DNA, the CDR3 is TGTGCCAGCAGCCAAGTTTTGGATACGCAGTATTTT.

This chain connects TRBV10-3 to TRBJ2-3; D unresolved. CDR3 size: 13 residues. Trimming pared 5 bases from V and 3 bases from J, leaving 9 bases between. Germline CDR1 and CDR2: ENHRY and SYGVKD. CDR3 in amino acids: CAISPYETDTQYF. CDR3 coding DNA: TGTGCCATCAGTCCATATGAAACAGATACGCAGTATTTT.

The sample holds many counts of this clonotype. The V gene is TRBV7-2, the J gene TRBJ2-5; TRBD2 matches 9 bases. The CDR3 covers 16 residues. V lost 3 bases, J lost 6 bases, and 11 bases stayed unmatched. Germline V gene lookup returns CDR1 SGHTA and CDR2 FQGNSA. For the CDR3, the DNA is TGTGCCAGCAGCTTCCAACTAGAGCGGGGGGCCCAGACCCAGTACTTC. It is translated as CASSFQLERGAQTQYF.

Many counts were recorded for this clonotype. The chain recombines TRBV5-1 with TRBJ2-2; no reliable D call. Looked up from germline, CDR1 is SGHRS and CDR2 is YFSETQ. The CDR3 has 16 residues. Trimming removed 0 bases from V and 0 bases from J, with 9 bases in between. The CDR3 reads CASSLVVTANTGELFF. The CDR3, as DNA: TGCGCCAGCAGCTTGGTGGTCACAGCGAACACCGGGGAGCTGTTTTTT.

A few counts support this clonotype. This rearrangement joins TRBV4-1 to TRBJ2-1; 12 bases match TRBD2. The CDR3 runs 16 residues. With 4 bases clipped from V and 3 bases from J, the junction kept 4 bases outside the gene matches. The germline gives CDR1 MGHRA, CDR2 YSYEKL. The CDR3 DNA reads as TGCGCCAGCAGCCTCGAACTAGCGGGGGGCTACAATGAGCAGTTCTTC. This codes for CASSLELAGGYNEQFF.

This clonotype has ten or more counts. The rearrangement links TRBV4-1 to TRBJ2-7; 9 nucleotides line up with TRBD2. The trim removed 0 bases at V and 5 bases at J, leaving 17 bases unmatched. Germline V CDR1 and CDR2: MGHRA, YSYEKL. This CDR3 spans 19 amino acids. The CDR3 DNA sequence: TGCGCCAGCAGCCAAGATCAGGAGGGGCGGCGGGGGGGCCGCGACGAGCAGTACTTC. Its translation is CASSQDQEGRRGGRDEQYF.